This TCR beta chain was sequenced for a study of blood T cell repertoires in COVID-19. About the study: Acute and convalescent COVID-19 specimens originated in the United States, Italy and Spain. T cells, B-cell-depleted T cells, or PBMCs provided the cDNA or gDNA that served as material.

After removal of 3 bases from V and 5 bases from J, the junction contained 7 bases not matched to a gene. Germline CDR1 and CDR2: SGHRS and YFSETQ. There are 15 residues in the CDR3. Per the study methods: Estimated nucleated cell counts came from reference gene primer amplification. Using immunoSEQ multiplex PCR, the repertoire was profiled, and TCRdb retains in-frame clones only, with some absent. V and J calls and clone size are given by that table; D and trimming were obtained from the DNA. This table has around 87,000 clones, nearly 90% appearing once. This clone was picked up one time. The source of this sequence is a man aged 50 to 59 with acute or convalescent COVID-19. The chain employs TRBV5-1 and TRBJ1-5; 8 bases are shared with TRBD1. Sequencing was done on a sample of peripheral blood. CDR3 region: CASSSTGQEHQPQHF. The CDR3 nucleotides read TGCGCCAGCAGCTCAACGGGACAGGAGCATCAGCCCCAGCATTTT. Full variable domain (remainder filled in from reference TRBV5-1 and TRBJ1-5): KAGVTQTPRYLIKTRGQQVTLSCSPISGHRSVSWYQQTPGQGLQFLFEYFSETQRNKGNFPGRFSGRQFSNSRSEMNVSTLELGDSALYLCASSSTGQEHQPQHFGDGTRLSIL.